This T cell receptor beta chain was sequenced during a study of T cell responses to AZD1222 COVID-19 vaccine. In the study overall: Combined were second doses at about 4 or about 12 weeks. Study-wide findings and caveats: Repertoires were sampled only after the peak T cell response. The breadth and depth of Spike-specific TCRs increased once two AZD1222 doses had been given. Vaccine-related CD4 TCRs covered spike, predominating at 160-218 and 743-854.

A note on this clone: Its antigen is unknown.

Some clones are missing from TCRdb's copy, which holds only in-frame ones; the method was immunoSEQ multiplex PCR. There are 150,000 or so clones in the sample; roughly 90% occur only once, and over 3% lies in the top ten. The origin of this receptor is an adult in good health. The specimen comprised peripheral blood, sampled on day 0 of AZD1222 vaccination.

The DNA of the CDR3 is TGTGCCTGGAGTGGAGGACTAGCCACTGAAGCTTTCTTT. This translates into CAWSGGLATEAFF. The chain employs TRBV30 and TRBJ1-1; D not resolved. Trimming cost V 1 base and J 4 bases, with 10 bases left between them. Germline values: CDR1 GTSNPN, CDR2 SVGIG (reference sequence). The CDR3 contains 13 residues.